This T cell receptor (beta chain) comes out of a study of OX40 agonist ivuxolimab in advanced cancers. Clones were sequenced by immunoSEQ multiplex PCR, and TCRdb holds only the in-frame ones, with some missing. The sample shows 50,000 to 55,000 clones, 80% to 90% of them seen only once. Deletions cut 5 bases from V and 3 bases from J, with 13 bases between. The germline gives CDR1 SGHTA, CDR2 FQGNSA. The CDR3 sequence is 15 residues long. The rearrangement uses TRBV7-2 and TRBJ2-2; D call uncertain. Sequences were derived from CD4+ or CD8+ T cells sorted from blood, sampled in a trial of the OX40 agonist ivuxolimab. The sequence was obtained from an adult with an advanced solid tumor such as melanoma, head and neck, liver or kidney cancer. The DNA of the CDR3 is TGTGCCAGCAGCCTCGGAATCACGGACACCGGGGAGCTGTTTTTT. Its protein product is CASSLGITDTGELFF.